The 15 T cell receptor beta chains reported below all come from one sample, sequenced in a study of cytotoxic CD8 clonotypes in ibrutinib-treated CLL. Produced via immunoSEQ multiplex PCR; TCRdb's table is partial and in-frame only. The table includes 110,000 or so clones, about 53% detected once. Material: PBMCs, obtained after 24 months of ibrutinib treatment. The receptors derive from a human donor with chronic lymphocytic leukemia.

V and J are TRBV5-1 and TRBJ1-1; unclear D gene. Germline lookup yields CDR1 SGHRS and CDR2 YFSETQ. Trimming removed 2 bases from V and 0 bases from J, with 8 bases in between. CDR3 length equals 14 residues. The CDR3 DNA sequence: TGCGCCAGCAGCTTAGTAGCCATGAACACTGAAGCTTTCTTT. It specifies CASSLVAMNTEAFF.

CDR3 bases: TGTGCCAGCAGGCGTCCGGACAGGGGGACGTGGGAGCAGTACTTC. The encoded protein is CASRRPDRGTWEQYF. The V call is TRBV28, the J call TRBJ2-7, with 10 bases lining up with TRBD1. The CDR3 contains 15 residues. Germline V gene data show CDR1 as MDHEN and CDR2 as SYDVKM. Germline trimming cut 6 bases from V and 7 bases from J; bases unmatched to any gene: 12.

This clone was seen just once. The chain links TRBV7-7 to TRBJ2-5; 8 bases match TRBD1. The CDR3 consists of 14 residues. The junction had 2 bases not matched to a gene; V was cut back by 1 base and J by 4 bases. Germline CDR1 is SSHAT and CDR2 is FNYEAQ (reference sequence). For the CDR3, the DNA is TGTGCCAGCAGCTTAGGGACAGGGTTAGAGACCCAGTACTTC. It yields the protein CASSLGTGLETQYF.

The rearrangement links TRBV29-1 to TRBJ1-3; D is ambiguous. V was trimmed by 0 bases and J by 3 bases, leaving 9 bases between them. This CDR3 contains 14 residues. Germline loops: CDR1 SQVTM, CDR2 ANQGSEA. The CDR3 DNA follows: TGCAGCGTTGAAGACGACGTTTTTGGAAACACCATATATTTT. Its translation: CSVEDDVFGNTIYF.

The chain links TRBV28 to TRBJ1-6, with 7 bases that match TRBD1. Per the germline V gene, CDR1 is MDHEN and CDR2 is SYDVKM. V trimming: 6 bases; J trimming: 6 bases; junction bases outside the gene matches: 5. This CDR3 has 14 amino acids. CDR3 amino acids: CASSTTGSNSPLHF. The CDR3 DNA sequence: TGTGCCAGCAGCACGACAGGGTCTAATTCACCCCTCCACTTT.

CDR3 loop: CAWSVRSFTQYF. The CDR3 DNA sequence: TGTGCCTGGAGTGTTCGGTCTTTTACGCAGTATTTT. V is TRBV30 and J is TRBJ2-3; D unresolved. This CDR3 comprises 12 residues. Germline lookup yields CDR1 GTSNPN and CDR2 SVGIG (reference sequence). Trimming left V 0 bases short and J 8 bases short, with 9 bases between. The full variable domain, rest sourced from reference TRBV30 and TRBJ2-3, is SQTIHQWPATLVQPVGSPLSLECTVEGTSNPNLYWYRQAAGRGLQLLFYSVGIGQISSEVPQNLSASRPQDRQFILSSKKLLLSDSGFYLCAWSVRSFTQYFGPGTRLTVL.

The table lists this clone with a count of one. The chain carries TRBV7-9 and TRBJ2-2, with 9 bases identical to TRBD1. The J segment lost 2 bases and the V segment lost 5 bases, leaving 6 bases of the junction unmatched. In germline, CDR1 is SEHNR, CDR2 FQNEAQ (reference sequence). The CDR3 loop spans 16 amino acids. The CDR3 sequence: CASSLRTGDNTGELFF. The CDR3 DNA sequence: TGTGCCAGCAGCCTAAGGACAGGGGACAACACCGGGGAGCTGTTTTTT. Variable domain in full (rest from reference TRBV7-9 and TRBJ2-2): DTGVSQNPRHKITKRGQNVTFRCDPISEHNRLYWYRQTLGQGPEFLTYFQNEAQLEKSRLLSDRFSAERPKGSFSTLEIQRTEQGDSAMYLCASSLRTGDNTGELFFGEGSRLTVL.

The chain recombines TRBV10-3 with TRBJ1-3; D unclear. Trimming removed 4 bases from V and 2 bases from J, with 6 bases in between. This CDR3 spans 13 amino acids. The germline V gene encodes CDR1 ENHRY and CDR2 SYGVKD. The CDR3 reads CAISGEPGNTIYF. CDR3 coding DNA: TGTGCCATCAGTGGAGAGCCTGGAAACACCATATATTTT.

The rearrangement uses TRBV10-3 and TRBJ2-3; D is unresolved. CDR3 length: 13 residues. CDR1 is ENHRY, CDR2 SYGVKD, per germline. Trimming took off 6 bases at V and 2 bases at J, with 9 bases between the two ends. CDR3 in amino acids: CAISVDYTDTQYF. The CDR3 DNA follows: TGTGCCATCAGCGTCGATTACACAGATACGCAGTATTTT.

The chain combines TRBV10-3 with TRBJ1-3; D gene unclear. This CDR3 has 15 amino acids. The V gene's germline CDR1 is ENHRY and CDR2 SYGVKD. With 3 bases removed from V and 0 bases from J, the gap between germline ends came to 9 bases. In DNA, the CDR3 is TGTGCCATCAGTGATCCTGAGAGCTCTGGAAACACCATATATTTT. Encoded protein: CAISDPESSGNTIYF.

This chain uses TRBV6-1 with TRBJ1-6; a weak D match, TRBD1 (5 bases). The length of the CDR3 is 14 residues. The germline V gene has CDR1 MNHNS and CDR2 SASEGT. Trimming stripped 2 bases from V and 4 bases from J, with 6 bases between. CDR3 amino acids: CASSEYRYNSPLHF. The CDR3 DNA reads as TGTGCCAGCAGTGAATACAGGTATAATTCACCCCTCCACTTT.

The chain uses TRBV5-5 and TRBJ1-1; D is unclear. Trimming removed 2 bases from V and 7 bases from J, with 12 bases in between. Germline CDR1 reads SGHKS; CDR2 reads YYEKEE (reference sequence). The CDR3 runs to 13 residues. CDR3 region: CASSFSPGIEAFF. DNA for the CDR3: TGTGCCAGCAGCTTCTCTCCAGGCATTGAAGCTTTCTTT.

J is TRBJ1-2 and V is TRBV5-6; possible D gene TRBD1, 6 bases. This CDR3 spans 15 amino acids. The V end was cut by 1 base, the J end by 4 bases, with 14 bases between. Germline V gene lookup returns CDR1 SGHDT and CDR2 YYEEEE. The CDR3 DNA reads TGTGCCAGCAGCTTGTATTCGGGGGCGCTCTATGGCTACACCTTC. Protein product: CASSLYSGALYGYTF.

This chain uses TRBV29-1 with TRBJ1-2; TRBD1 matches 10 bases. The CDR3 sequence is 14 residues long. The germline gives CDR1 SQVTM, CDR2 ANQGSEA. The J segment lost 2 bases and the V segment lost 4 bases, leaving 4 bases of the junction unmatched. CDR3 loop: CSVGGTGANYGYTF. The DNA for the CDR3 is TGCAGCGTTGGAGGGACAGGGGCCAACTATGGCTACACCTTC.

The rearrangement uses TRBV5-1 and TRBJ2-3; D tentatively fits TRBD1 or TRBD2 (6 bases each). V dropped 1 base and J dropped 6 bases, with 18 bases sitting between them. CDR3 length: 16 amino acids. Germline assignment: CDR1 SGHRS and CDR2 YFSETQ. The CDR3 loop reads CASSLSVGGNLDTQYF. The CDR3 DNA reads as TGCGCCAGCAGCTTGTCGGTAGGGGGGAACTTGGATACGCAGTATTTT. The entire variable domain, with the rest obtained from reference TRBV5-1 and TRBJ2-3, is as follows: KAGVTQTPRYLIKTRGQQVTLSCSPISGHRSVSWYQQTPGQGLQFLFEYFSETQRNKGNFPGRFSGRQFSNSRSEMNVSTLELGDSALYLCASSLSVGGNLDTQYFGPGTRLTVL.